Listed here are 14 T cell receptor beta chains from one sample, sequenced in a study of cytomegalovirus exposure and HLA in healthy donors. Amplification used 60 Vbeta primers and 13 Jbeta primers. Sequenced by immunoSEQ multiplex PCR; TCRdb stores in-frame clones only, minus some. The data show more than 100,000 clones, with around 78% seen just once and approximately 1.8% held by the top ten. Sequenced: PBMCs. These receptors were obtained from a female donor in good health and CMV-seropositive.

CDR3 residues: CASSLRSSGGLKHYEQYF. The CDR3 nucleotides read TGTGCCAGCAGTTTGAGATCTAGCGGGGGGCTCAAACACTACGAGCAGTACTTC. The chain employs TRBV2 and TRBJ2-7; 11 bases are a match to TRBD2. The CDR3 loop spans 18 amino acids. V shed 5 bases, J shed 3 bases, and the junction held 15 bases outside the gene matches. From germline, CDR1 is SNHLY and CDR2 FYNNEI.

The chain uses TRBV5-1 and TRBJ2-7, with a possible D match to TRBD1 (7 bases). Germline lookup yields CDR1 SGHRS and CDR2 YFSETQ. V was clipped by 0 bases and J by 5 bases, with 12 bases between them. The CDR3 consists of 14 residues. The CDR3 sequence: CASSLGQGGNEQYF. The DNA of the CDR3 is TGCGCCAGCAGCTTGGGGCAGGGGGGAAACGAGCAGTACTTC.

This clone appeared a single time. This sequence joins TRBV7-6 and TRBJ1-1, with 8 bases matching TRBD1. Germline-derived CDR1 and CDR2 are SGHVS and FNYEAQ. There are 15 residues in the CDR3. The trim removed 4 bases at V and 1 base at J, leaving 5 bases unmatched. CDR3 protein: CASSSRTGKNTEAFF. In DNA form, the CDR3 reads TGTGCCAGCAGCTCAAGGACAGGGAAGAACACTGAAGCTTTCTTT.

The V call is TRBV2, the J call TRBJ1-5, with D tentatively TRBD1 (6 bases). The germline V gene has CDR1 SNHLY and CDR2 FYNNEI. The CDR3 is 15 amino acids. Trimming took 4 bases from V and 6 from J, leaving 16 bases between them. CDR3 residues: CASSVNREGIQPQHF. The DNA for the CDR3 is TGTGCCAGCAGTGTAAACAGGGAAGGAATTCAGCCCCAGCATTTT.

This clone was seen just once. This rearrangement joins TRBV7-9 to TRBJ1-3, with 8 positions matching TRBD1. Unmatched junction bases numbered 4, after V lost 5 bases and J lost 1 base. Per the germline V gene, CDR1 is SEHNR and CDR2 is FQNEAQ (reference sequence). There are 15 residues in the CDR3. CDR3: CASSDRGFSGNTIYF. The CDR3 bases are TGTGCCAGCAGCGACAGGGGCTTTTCTGGAAACACCATATATTTT.

V usage is TRBV14 and J usage is TRBJ2-2, with D perhaps matching TRBD1 (5 bases). V dropped 0 bases and J dropped 4 bases, with 12 bases sitting between them. The germline V gene has CDR1 SGHDN and CDR2 FVKESK. The CDR3 runs to 16 residues. CDR3 sequence reads: CASSQEPRRVTGELFF. Written as DNA, the CDR3 is TGTGCCAGCAGCCAAGAGCCCCGCAGGGTCACCGGGGAGCTGTTTTTT.

V is TRBV4-1 and J is TRBJ2-4; TRBD1 aligns across 9 bases. V lost 1 base to trimming and J lost 9 bases; unmatched junction nucleotides: 4. The length of the CDR3 is 14 residues. Germline V gene sequence: CDR1 MGHRA, CDR2 YSYEKL. The CDR3 nucleotides are TGCGCCAGCAGCCAAGGGGGACAGGGTAGCATTCAGTACTTC. Its translation is CASSQGGQGSIQYF.

This clone has just a few counts. The chain combines TRBV5-1 with TRBJ2-2, with TRBD2 matching 9 bases. This CDR3 has 15 amino acids. CDR1 and CDR2 (germline): SGHRS, YFSETQ. V dropped 4 bases and J dropped 4; count of bases not matched to a gene: 5. CDR3 coding DNA: TGCGCCAGCAGCCATGGCGGGAGGGGCACCGGGGAGCTGTTTTTT. It specifies CASSHGGRGTGELFF.

J is TRBJ1-5 and V is TRBV19; the D gene is possibly TRBD1 (6 bases). Germline V gene sequence: CDR1 LNHDA, CDR2 SQIVND (reference sequence). Trimming took 3 bases from V and 4 from J, leaving 16 bases between them. The CDR3 is made up of 16 amino acids. The CDR3 nucleotides read TGTGCCAGTAGTATGGGTACCAGGGGCGGTAATCAGCCCCAGCATTTT. Protein: CASSMGTRGGNQPQHF.

V is TRBV7-9 and J is TRBJ1-6; perhaps TRBD1 as D (5 bases). Deletions cut 1 base from V and 7 bases from J, with 8 bases between. Germline loops: CDR1 SEHNR, CDR2 FQNEAQ (reference sequence). The CDR3 has 14 amino acids. This chain's CDR3 is CASSLGGTNSPLHF. CDR3 nucleotide sequence: TGTGCCAGCAGCTTAGGCGGGACGAATTCACCCCTCCACTTT.

CDR3 sequence: CASSLATMGELFF. As DNA, the CDR3 is TGTGCCAGCAGCTTAGCGACAATGGGGGAGCTGTTTTTT. This sequence joins TRBV7-2 and TRBJ2-2; no definite D call. With 0 bases removed from V and 8 bases from J, the gap between germline ends came to 7 bases. CDR1 and CDR2 (germline): SGHTA, FQGNSA. The CDR3 totals 13 residues.

V is TRBV10-1 and J is TRBJ2-1, with D uncertain. Per the germline V gene, CDR1 is WNHNN and CDR2 is SYGVQD (reference sequence). The CDR3 is 12 amino acids. V gave up 6 bases and J gave up 10 bases, with 13 bases separating them. The CDR3 protein is CASSPDSREQFF. The DNA for the CDR3 is TGCGCCAGCAGCCCCGACTCCCGCGAGCAGTTCTTC.

The rearrangement links TRBV6-7 to TRBJ1-1; no definite D call. TRBV6-7 is known as an ORF, though its function is uncertain. The V end was cut by 2 bases, the J end by 4 bases, with 11 bases between. The CDR3 totals 14 residues. CDR3: CASSYVETATEAFF. CDR3 coding DNA: TGTGCCAGCAGTTACGTTGAAACAGCCACTGAAGCTTTCTTT.

Here the CDR3 reads CASSWDRAYEQYF. CDR3 coding DNA: TGTGCCAGCAGCTGGGACAGGGCCTACGAGCAGTACTTC. This sequence joins TRBV5-6 and TRBJ2-7; TRBD1 matches 9 bases. The junction had 0 bases not matched to a gene; V was cut back by 3 bases and J by 2 bases. The CDR3 covers 13 residues. The germline V gene encodes CDR1 SGHDT and CDR2 YYEEEE.